One T cell receptor beta chain is described in this entry. Per the original data handling: Estimation of nucleated cell counts was performed using reference gene primer amplification. Libraries were prepared by immunoSEQ multiplex PCR; TCRdb keeps only in-frame clonotypes and omits some of them. V and J calls and clone size are those listed in that table; D and trimming were worked out from the DNA. The profile shows around 84,000 clones, about 73% of them singletons. This sample is drawn from a study of blood T cell repertoires in COVID-19. Study context: COVID-19 samples, acute and convalescent, were from the United States, Italy and Spain. The analysed material was cDNA or gDNA that came from T cells, B-cell-depleted T cells, or PBMCs.

The germline V and J ends were trimmed by 3 bases and 0 bases, with 3 bases remaining between them. Germline lookup yields CDR1 GTSNPN and CDR2 SVGIG (reference sequence). This CDR3 contains 12 residues. The receptor comes from a man aged 45-65 years with active or convalescent COVID-19. V is TRBV30 and J is TRBJ1-3; D is unclear. Sequencing input: peripheral blood. CDR3 loop: CAWRSSGNTIYF. The CDR3 DNA follows: TGTGCCTGGAGGAGCTCTGGAAACACCATATATTTT.